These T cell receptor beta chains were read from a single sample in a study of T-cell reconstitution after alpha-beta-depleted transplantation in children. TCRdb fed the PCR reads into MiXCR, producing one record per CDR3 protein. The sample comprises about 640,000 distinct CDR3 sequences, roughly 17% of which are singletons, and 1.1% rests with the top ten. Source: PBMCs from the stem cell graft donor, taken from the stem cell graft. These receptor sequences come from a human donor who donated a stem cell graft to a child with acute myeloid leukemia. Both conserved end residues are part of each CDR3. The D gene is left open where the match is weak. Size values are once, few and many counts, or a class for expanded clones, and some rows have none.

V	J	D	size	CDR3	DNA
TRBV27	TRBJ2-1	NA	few	CASKTNYNEQFF	TGTGCCAGCAAGACAAACTACAATGAGCAGTTCTTC
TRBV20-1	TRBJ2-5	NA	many	CSVPRGGETQYF	TGCAGTGTCCCCCGGGGAGGAGAGACCCAGTACTTC
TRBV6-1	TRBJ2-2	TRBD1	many	CASSPDRGGTGELFF	TGTGCCAGCAGTCCAGACAGGGGAGGCACCGGGGAGCTGTTTTTT
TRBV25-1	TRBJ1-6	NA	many	CASSEQDSSIGALHF	TGTGCCAGCAGTGAACAGGACAGTTCCATTGGGGCCCTCCACTTT
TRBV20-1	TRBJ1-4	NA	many	CSAREGSNEKLFF	TGCAGTGCTAGAGAAGGGTCTAATGAAAAACTGTTTTTT
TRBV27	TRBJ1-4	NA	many	CASSLGISDEKLFF	TGTGCCAGCAGTTTGGGGATTTCGGATGAAAAACTGTTTTTT
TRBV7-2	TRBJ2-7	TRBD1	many	CASRGDRFYEQYF	TGTGCCAGCAGAGGGGACAGGTTCTACGAGCAGTACTTC
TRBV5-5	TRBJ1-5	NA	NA	CASSLAPRGQPQHF	TGTGCCAGCAGCTTGGCCCCCAGGGGTCAGCCCCAGCATTTT
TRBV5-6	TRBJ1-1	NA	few	CASYGGNTEAFF	TGTGCCAGTTACGGGGGGAACACTGAAGCTTTCTTT
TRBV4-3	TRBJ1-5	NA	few	CASSQDYAKNQPQHF	TGCGCCAGCAGCCAAGATTACGCTAAGAATCAGCCCCAGCATTTT
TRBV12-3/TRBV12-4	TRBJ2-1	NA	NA	CASSLAGAASYNEQFF	TGTGCCAGCAGTTTGGCCGGGGCAGCGTCCTACAATGAGCAGTTCTTC
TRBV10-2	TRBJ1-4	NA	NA	CASADGNEKLFF	TGCGCCAGCGCGGACGGGAATGAAAAACTGTTTTTT
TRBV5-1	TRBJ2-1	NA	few	CASSLSGGHYSYNEQFF	TGCGCCAGCAGCTTGTCAGGGGGGCACTACTCCTACAATGAGCAGTTCTTC
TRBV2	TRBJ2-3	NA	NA	CASMPPGNEGNTQYF	TGTGCCAGCATGCCCCCTGGGAATGAAGGAAATACGCAGTATTTT
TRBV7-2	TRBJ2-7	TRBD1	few	CASSLALDRPYEQYF	TGTGCCAGCAGCTTAGCGCTGGACAGGCCCTACGAGCAGTACTTC
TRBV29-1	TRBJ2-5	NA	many	CSAGAGVETQYF	TGCAGCGCTGGGGCAGGGGTCGAGACCCAGTACTTC
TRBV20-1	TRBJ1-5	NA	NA	CRGQAPGRNPWGNQPQHF	TGCAGGGGCCAGGCTCCGGGCCGAAACCCTTGGGGCAATCAGCCCCAGCATTTT
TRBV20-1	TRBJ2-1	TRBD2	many	CSVVEGLAGGLYNEQFF	TGCAGTGTCGTAGAGGGACTAGCGGGGGGGCTTTACAATGAGCAGTTCTTC
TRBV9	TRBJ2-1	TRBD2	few	CASSVVPSGGVSSYNEQFF	TGTGCCAGCAGCGTAGTGCCAAGCGGGGGGGTAAGCTCCTACAATGAGCAGTTCTTC
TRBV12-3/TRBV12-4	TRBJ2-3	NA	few	CASSFKDTQYF	TGTGCCAGCAGTTTTAAGGATACGCAGTATTTT
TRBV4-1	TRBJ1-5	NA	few	CASTGTEDGPQHF	TGCGCCAGTACGGGGACGGAGGACGGGCCCCAGCATTTT
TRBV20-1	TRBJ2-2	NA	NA	CSATSFGELFF	TGCAGTGCTACCAGTTTCGGGGAGCTGTTTTTT
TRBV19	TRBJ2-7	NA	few	CASSMYGDTSYEQYF	TGTGCCAGTAGTATGTATGGGGACACCTCCTACGAGCAGTACTTC
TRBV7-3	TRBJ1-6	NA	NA	CASSWKGGDNSPLHF	TGTGCCAGCAGTTGGAAGGGTGGGGATAATTCACCCCTCCACTTT
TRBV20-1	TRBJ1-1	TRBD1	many	CSARGRTGESAEAFF	TGCAGTGCTAGAGGCCGGACAGGGGAGAGCGCTGAAGCTTTCTTT
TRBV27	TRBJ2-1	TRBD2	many	CASSVSGGAVNEQFF	TGTGCCAGCAGTGTTAGCGGGGGGGCGGTCAATGAGCAGTTCTTC
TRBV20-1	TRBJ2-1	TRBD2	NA	CSGEWRGGVVGEQFF	TGCAGTGGGGAATGGCGGGGGGGAGTGGTGGGTGAGCAGTTCTTC
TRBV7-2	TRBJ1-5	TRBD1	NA	CASSFTGVSGNQPQHF	TGTGCCAGCAGCTTTACAGGGGTATCGGGCAATCAGCCCCAGCATTTT
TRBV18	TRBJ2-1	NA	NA	CASSPKIAEDYNEQFF	TGTGCCAGCTCACCCAAGATAGCGGAAGACTACAATGAGCAGTTCTTC
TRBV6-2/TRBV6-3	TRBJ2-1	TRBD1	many	CASIPGTGRYNEQFF	TGTGCCAGCATACCCGGGACAGGGCGTTACAATGAGCAGTTCTTC
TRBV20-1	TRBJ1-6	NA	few	CSAPGGAWSNSPLHF	TGCAGTGCCCCCGGAGGGGCTTGGAGTAATTCACCCCTCCACTTT
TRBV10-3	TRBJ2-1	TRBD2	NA	CAISITSGGADEQFF	TGTGCCATCAGTATTACTAGCGGGGGGGCCGATGAGCAGTTCTTC
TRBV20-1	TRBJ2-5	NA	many	CSASVALEETQYF	TGCAGTGCCAGTGTAGCCCTCGAAGAGACCCAGTACTTC
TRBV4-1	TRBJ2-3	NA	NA	CASSRPQGGADTQYF	TGCGCCAGCAGCCGACCACAGGGAGGCGCAGATACGCAGTATTTT
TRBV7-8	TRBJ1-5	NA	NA	CASGTGSWNSNQPQHF	TGTGCCAGCGGTACAGGGTCTTGGAATAGCAATCAGCCCCAGCATTTT
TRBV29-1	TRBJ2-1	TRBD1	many	CSARQGDNEQFF	TGCAGCGCCCGACAGGGGGACAATGAGCAGTTCTTC
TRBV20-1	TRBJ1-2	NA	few	CSAMGGGVDGYTF	TGCAGTGCGATGGGAGGAGGGGTTGATGGCTACACCTTC
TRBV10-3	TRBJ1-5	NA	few	CAISEFGGGSNQPQHF	TGTGCCATCAGTGAGTTTGGCGGTGGGAGCAATCAGCCCCAGCATTTT
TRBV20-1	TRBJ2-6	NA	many	CSARQQKRSGANVLTF	TGCAGTGCACGACAGCAAAAGCGCTCTGGGGCCAACGTCCTGACTTTC
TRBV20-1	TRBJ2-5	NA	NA	CSAQAKVYREEETQYF	TGCAGTGCCCAAGCAAAAGTTTACAGGGAGGAAGAGACCCAGTACTTC